What follows is one T cell receptor beta chain and its context. The sample is drawn from a study of blood T cell repertoires in COVID-19. Study in general: The analysed material was cDNA or gDNA that came from T cells, B-cell-depleted T cells, or PBMCs.

Per the authors' pipeline: Amplification with reference gene primers provided the estimates of nucleated cell counts. TCRdb's copy holds only in-frame clones and misses some; the assay was immunoSEQ multiplex PCR. V, J and clone size reflect that table, while D and trimming were determined from the DNA. The sample carries 200,000 or so clones, about 90% recorded once. Participants were aged roughly 18 to 89 years from roughly 25 US areas. Germline V gene data show CDR1 as SGHRS and CDR2 as YFSETQ. This CDR3 region has 11 residues. Between the trimmed V and J ends, which lost 2 bases and 5 bases, there was a span of 5 bases.

This chain joins TRBV5-1 and TRBJ2-7; D ambiguous. This sequence originates from a woman aged 25-40 years who had been exposed to COVID-19. The source material was PBMCs or T cells enriched from blood (not recorded which). The CDR3 DNA sequence: TGCGCCAGCAGCTTCCGGGACGAGCAGTACTTC. It is translated as CASSFRDEQYF.